Listed below are T cell receptor beta chains from one sample, sequenced in a study of blood T cell repertoires in COVID-19. TCRdb keeps only in-frame clones here, not all; method: immunoSEQ multiplex PCR. The sample lists tens of thousands of clones, 77% occurring once. The sample comprised peripheral blood. These receptors came from a human donor with active or convalescent COVID-19. The donor label of this sample is uncertain. The CDR3 runs from the conserved cysteine through the conserved F or W. D genes are given only for firm matches. Where a row states a size, it is once, few, many or the class of an expanded clone; other rows omit it.

V gene	clone size	D gene	J gene	CDR3 protein	CDR3 DNA
TRBV6-1	few	TRBD2	TRBJ2-1	CASSVTSGRADAYNEQFF	TGTGCCAGCAGTGTGACTAGCGGGAGGGCCGACGCCTACAATGAGCAGTTCTTC
TRBV6-5	-	TRBD2	TRBJ2-1	CASMLTSGLYNEQFF	TGTGCCAGCATGTTAACTAGCGGCCTATACAATGAGCAGTTCTTC
TRBV14	-	-	TRBJ2-1	CASSHQRQHHEQFF	TGTGCCAGCAGCCACCAACGACAGCATCATGAGCAGTTCTTC
TRBV15	-	-	TRBJ2-5	CATRPTVQETQYF	TGTGCCACCAGACCTACAGTCCAAGAGACCCAGTACTTC
TRBV11-2	-	-	TRBJ2-7	CASSFLLADYEQYF	TGTGCCAGCAGCTTCCTCTTAGCGGACTACGAGCAGTACTTC
TRBV6-5	-	-	TRBJ2-3	CASSYDTGTDTQYF	TGTGCCAGCAGTTATGATACAGGAACAGATACGCAGTATTTT
TRBV10-3	-	TRBD1	TRBJ1-2	CAIMKGAGGYTF	TGTGCCATCATGAAGGGGGCCGGTGGCTACACCTTC
TRBV7-9	-	-	TRBJ2-1	CASRTGASSSYNEQFF	TGTGCCAGCAGGACGGGAGCCTCGAGCTCCTACAATGAGCAGTTCTTC
TRBV10-3	-	TRBD2	TRBJ2-2	CAIRGLARGTGELFF	TGTGCCATCAGAGGACTAGCAAGGGGCACCGGGGAGCTGTTTTTT
TRBV9	-	TRBD2	TRBJ2-1	CASSGPGTSGSEQFF	TGTGCCAGCAGCGGACCCGGGACTAGCGGGAGTGAGCAGTTCTTC
TRBV2	-	-	TRBJ1-5	CASMMTEAFNQPQHF	TGTGCCAGCATGATGACGGAGGCCTTCAATCAGCCCCAGCATTTT
TRBV18	-	TRBD1	TRBJ1-4	CASSPPGQGNFGKLFF	TGTGCCAGCTCACCCCCGGGACAGGGTAATTTTGGAAAACTGTTTTTT
TRBV28	-	-	TRBJ1-1	CASSLLAGPLNTEAFF	TGTGCCAGCAGTTTATTGGCAGGGCCATTGAACACTGAAGCTTTCTTT
TRBV9	-	TRBD1	TRBJ1-1	CASSPGQRGGVPEAFF	TGTGCCAGCAGCCCGGGACAGAGAGGCGGGGTGCCTGAAGCTTTCTTT
TRBV24-1	-	-	TRBJ1-1	CATSDYLRTEAFF	TGTGCCACCAGTGATTACCTTCGGACTGAAGCTTTCTTT
TRBV6-5	-	-	TRBJ1-1	CASSQNRDTEAFF	TGTGCCAGCAGTCAAAACAGGGACACTGAAGCTTTCTTT
TRBV18	once	TRBD2	TRBJ2-5	CASSPGLARKTQYF	TGTGCCAGCTCACCGGGACTAGCTAGGAAGACCCAGTACTTC